This T cell receptor (beta chain) appears in the sequencing data of a study of shared clonotypes between healthy human individuals. In the study overall: Per donor, three plates held CD4 naive cells, three held CD4 memory, two held CD8 naive and one held CD8 memory.

CDR3 length equals 14 residues. V lost 6 bases and J lost 9, with 18 bases in between. Germline V gene sequence: CDR1 MNHNS, CDR2 SASEGT. Assay: immunoSEQ multiplex PCR; the TCRdb copy retains only in-frame clones and omits some. Seen here are hundreds of thousands of clones, less than 80% observed once, and the top ten hold under 2%. All donors qualified as healthy HIV-negative adults and had experienced no recent acute infections or vaccinations. The clonotype originates from a woman aged 25 to 39 in good health. This chain links TRBV6-1 with TRBJ1-5; D is uncertain. Sequencing was done on a sample of memory CD4+ T cells sorted from blood. Noted subset: CD45RA-negative fraction. CDR3 in amino acids: CASRTEGSAGPQHF. The CDR3 DNA reads as TGTGCCAGCAGGACCGAGGGTTCAGCGGGGCCCCAGCATTTT.